Below, 14 T cell receptor beta chains from the same sample are listed, as sequenced in a study of blood T cell repertoires in COVID-19. The repertoire was sequenced with immunoSEQ multiplex PCR; TCRdb's copy has only in-frame clones and lacks some. The sample has under 300,000 clones; 89% are singletons. The specimen sequenced was peripheral blood. The receptors were sampled from a man in his forties or fifties with acute or convalescent COVID-19.

This chain connects TRBV13 to TRBJ2-7; 8 bases line up with TRBD1. This CDR3 contains 14 residues. Germline V gives CDR1 PRHDT, CDR2 FYEKMQ (reference sequence). The trim removed 5 bases at V and 11 bases at J, leaving 14 bases unmatched. This CDR3 is CASSVKGQGGKKYF. The CDR3 DNA sequence: TGTGCCAGCAGCGTCAAAGGACAGGGAGGCAAAAAGTACTTC. Filled out from reference TRBV13 and TRBJ2-7, the complete variable domain reads AAGVIQSPRHLIKEKRETATLKCYPIPRHDTVYWYQQGPGQDPQFLISFYEKMQSDKGSIPDRFSAQQFSDYHSELNMSSLELGDSALYFCASSVKGQGGKKYFGPGTRLTVT.

This CDR3 is CASSLQGENGYTF. Written as DNA, the CDR3 is TGTGCCAGCAGCCTACAGGGAGAGAATGGCTACACCTTC. The chain is built from TRBV6-5 and TRBJ1-2; D may be TRBD1 (6 bases). Trimming left V 6 bases short and J 6 bases short, with 14 bases between. Germline CDR1 and CDR2: MNHEY and SVGAGI. This CDR3 is built from 13 residues.

This clone was seen a handful of times. The V gene is TRBV5-5, the J gene TRBJ2-2, with a weak D call TRBD1 (6 bases). Looked up from germline, CDR1 is SGHKS and CDR2 is YYEKEE (reference sequence). V shed 7 bases and J shed 7 bases, with 17 bases lying between them. This CDR3 is built from 14 residues. The CDR3 DNA follows: TGTGCCAGCGAACAGGGATCGCACATCGGGGAGCTGTTTTTT. This translates into CASEQGSHIGELFF. The full variable domain, in which reference TRBV5-5 and TRBJ2-2 provide the parts outside the CDR3, is DAGVTQSPTHLIKTRGQQVTLRCSPISGHKSVSWYQQVLGQGPQFIFQYYEKEERGRGNFPDRFSARQFPNYSSELNVNALLLGDSALYLCASEQGSHIGELFFGEGSRLTVL.

V gene TRBV5-1 combines with J gene TRBJ2-7, with TRBD2 matching 11 bases. The CDR3 runs to 14 residues. The V and J ends lost 4 bases and 4 bases, in that order; junction bases with no gene match: 4. Germline CDR1 reads SGHRS; CDR2 reads YFSETQ. CDR3 region: CASSRSGGAYEQYF. The CDR3 region has the DNA TGCGCCAGCAGCCGTAGCGGGGGGGCTTACGAGCAGTACTTC. Variable domain in full (rest from reference TRBV5-1 and TRBJ2-7): KAGVTQTPRYLIKTRGQQVTLSCSPISGHRSVSWYQQTPGQGLQFLFEYFSETQRNKGNFPGRFSGRQFSNSRSEMNVSTLELGDSALYLCASSRSGGAYEQYFGPGTRLTVT.

This chain uses TRBV5-1 with TRBJ2-7, with D possibly TRBD1 on 5 matching bases. This CDR3 has 14 residues. Germline values: CDR1 SGHRS, CDR2 YFSETQ. V was pared by 4 bases and J by 0 bases, with 11 bases between. CDR3 bases: TGCGCCAGCAGCCGCCTACAGGACTCCTACGAGCAGTACTTC. It translates to CASSRLQDSYEQYF.

This clone came up once. The rearrangement joins TRBV6-6 to TRBJ1-2; the match to TRBD1 covers 8 bases. This CDR3 spans 15 amino acids. Germline lookup yields CDR1 MNHNY and CDR2 SVGAGI (reference sequence). V shed 6 bases, J shed 3 bases, and the junction held 9 bases outside the gene matches. CDR3 amino acids: CASRRSGGADYGYTF. The CDR3 DNA reads as TGTGCCAGCAGACGTTCAGGGGGCGCTGACTATGGCTACACCTTC.

The sample holds a few counts of this clone. The rearrangement uses TRBV4-1 and TRBJ1-3; 8 bases line up with TRBD1. Germline values: CDR1 MGHRA, CDR2 YSYEKL. The CDR3 extends over 15 amino acids. The ends lost 0 bases at V and 5 bases at J; junction bases unmatched: 3. In nucleotides, the CDR3 is TGCGCCAGCAGCCAAGACCGACAGGGGCGAAACACCATATATTTT. Its protein is CASSQDRQGRNTIYF.

This chain joins TRBV21-1 and TRBJ2-7; TRBD1 is taken as the D call from the table, unchecked against the DNA. TRBV21-1 is labeled a pseudogene. This CDR3 has 12 residues. The CDR3 loop reads CASSQGYYEQYF. The CDR3 DNA reads as TGTGCCAGCAGCCAGGGCTATTACGAGCAGTACTTC.

The gene calls are TRBV18 and TRBJ2-3; TRBD1 agrees at 11 bases. The CDR3 contains 14 residues. Trimming removed 6 bases from V and 6 bases from J; junction bases left unmatched: 5. In germline, CDR1 is KGHSH, CDR2 LQKENI. CDR3 protein: CASSGQGAGDTQYF. CDR3 in DNA: TGTGCCAGCTCCGGACAGGGGGCAGGGGATACGCAGTATTTT.

J is TRBJ2-3 and V is TRBV6-5, with 16 bases aligning to TRBD2. The J segment lost 6 bases and the V segment lost 10 bases, leaving 4 bases of the junction unmatched. Germline values: CDR1 MNHEY, CDR2 SVGAGI. The CDR3 sequence is 14 residues long. The CDR3 region is CATGTSGGVDTQYF. The CDR3, as DNA: TGTGCCACCGGGACTAGCGGGGGGGTGGATACGCAGTATTTT.

This clone was observed once. This chain uses TRBV19 with TRBJ2-2, with 10 bases fitting TRBD1. The CDR3 is 17 amino acids. The trim removed 4 bases at V and 1 base at J, leaving 6 bases unmatched. In germline, CDR1 is LNHDA, CDR2 SQIVND (reference sequence). The CDR3 region has the DNA TGTGCCAGTAGTACCGGGACAGGGGTTATGAACACCGGGGAGCTGTTTTTT. As protein: CASSTGTGVMNTGELFF.

The chain carries TRBV7-2 and TRBJ1-6, with D perhaps TRBD1 (5 bases). CDR3 length: 15 amino acids. Germline V gene sequence: CDR1 SGHTA, CDR2 FQGNSA. Trimming took off 4 bases at V and 7 bases at J, with 14 bases between the two ends. The CDR3 coding sequence is TGTGCCAGCAGCTCGCGGGGGGAGAGGAATTCACCCCTCCACTTT. Translation: CASSSRGERNSPLHF.

This chain joins TRBV18 and TRBJ1-6; D not certain. The CDR3 has 15 residues. V lost 3 bases, J lost 9 bases, and 15 bases lay in between. Per the germline V gene, CDR1 is KGHSH and CDR2 is LQKENI. The chain's CDR3 is CASSPSPGVSSPLHF. The CDR3 DNA reads as TGTGCCAGCTCACCCTCGCCGGGTGTCAGTTCACCCCTCCACTTT.

V is TRBV3-1 (or the pseudogene TRBV3-2) and J is TRBJ1-2; the D gene is possibly TRBD1 (6 bases). From germline, CDR1 is LGHDT and CDR2 YNNKEL (reference sequence). CDR3 length: 14 residues. V was pared by 4 bases and J by 6 bases, with 15 bases between. The CDR3 is CASSPRDRIDGYTF. The CDR3 DNA reads TGTGCCAGCAGCCCCCGAGACAGGATCGATGGCTACACCTTC.